This entry lists 25 T cell receptor beta chains sequenced from one sample in a study of blood T cells in healthy people across ages. The use of a sample-barcoded 5' primer and a J-beta primer mix characterized a second PCR of roughly 6 to 12 cycles. TCRdb fed the 5' RACE reads into MiXCR, producing one record per CDR3 protein. The table has a few hundred thousand distinct CDR3 sequences, roughly a quarter seen once; the top ten hold roughly 20%. The sample comprised blood. These receptors came from a woman between 65 and 79 years old in good health.

The chain employs TRBV12-3 or TRBV12-4 and TRBJ2-1; 9 nucleotides agree with TRBD1. Trimming removed 3 bases from V and 8 bases from J; junction bases left unmatched: 2. This CDR3 contains 13 residues. The CDR3 here is CASSLDRGDEQFF. CDR3 DNA: TGTGCCAGCAGTTTGGACAGGGGAGATGAGCAGTTCTTC.

The rearrangement links TRBV20-1 to TRBJ2-5, with a weak D call TRBD2 (5 bases). Per the germline V gene, CDR1 is DFQATT and CDR2 is SNEGSKA (reference sequence). The CDR3 is made up of 12 amino acids. V was cut by 4 bases and J by 5 bases, with 11 bases left in between. CDR3 DNA sequence: TGCAGTGCTAAGAACAGCGGCGAGACCCAGTACTTC. Encoded protein: CSAKNSGETQYF.

The rearrangement uses TRBV12-5 and TRBJ1-2; possible D gene TRBD1, 6 bases. Trimming took off 0 bases at V and 0 bases at J, with 11 bases between the two ends. CDR1 is LGHNT, CDR2 FRNRAP, per germline. This CDR3 is 16 amino acids long. CDR3 DNA: TGTGCTAGTGGTTTGGTTCCGGACAGTTCTAACTATGGCTACACCTTC. It encodes CASGLVPDSSNYGYTF.

The chain recombines TRBV7-2 with TRBJ1-6; D not certain. The CDR3 is 15 amino acids. V lost 4 bases, J lost 10 bases, and 17 bases lay in between. The germline gives CDR1 SGHTA, CDR2 FQGNSA. CDR3 residues: CASSSTLSTASPLHF. Written as DNA, the CDR3 is TGTGCCAGCAGCTCGACACTTTCGACCGCCTCACCCCTCCACTTT. Drawing the rest from reference TRBV7-2 and TRBJ1-6, the complete variable domain is GAGVSQSPSNKVTEKGKDVELRCDPISGHTALYWYRQSLGQGLEFLIYFQGNSAPDKSGLPSDRFSAERTGGSVSTLTIQRTQQEDSAVYLCASSSTLSTASPLHFGNGTRLTVT.

This clonotype was seen more than once but under ten times. The gene calls are TRBV7-2 and TRBJ2-5; D is uncertain. Germline V gives CDR1 SGHTA, CDR2 FQGNSA. This CDR3 spans 12 amino acids. The V end was cut by 3 bases, the J end by 5 bases, with 7 bases between. For the CDR3, the DNA is TGTGCCAGCAGCTTCCCTCTGGAGACCCAGTACTTC. Residues: CASSFPLETQYF.

The V call is TRBV2, the J call TRBJ2-2; D gene ambiguous. This CDR3 contains 14 residues. Germline CDR1 SNHLY, CDR2 FYNNEI. The V end lost 7 bases, the J end lost 4 bases, and 13 bases lay between the germline ends. The CDR3 bases are TGTGCCAGCATCAAGGGTTCCGGCACCGGGGAGCTGTTTTTT. Translated: CASIKGSGTGELFF.

The chain couples TRBV5-1 to TRBJ2-3, with a tentative D call TRBD2 (5 bases). V lost 4 bases and J 3 bases, leaving 12 bases between the germline ends. CDR3 length: 14 residues. Germline CDR1 and CDR2: SGHRS and YFSETQ. The CDR3 DNA follows: TGCGCCAGCAGCCCGGGGTCCATAACAGATACGCAGTATTTT. This codes for CASSPGSITDTQYF.

This clonotype was observed many times. The CDR3 DNA reads TGTGCCAGCAGCTTAGCGGGGGGGCCAGAAGAGCAGTTCTTC. Translated: CASSLAGGPEEQFF. The chain is built from TRBV7-9 and TRBJ2-1; the D gene is possibly TRBD2 (7 bases). The CDR3 consists of 14 residues. CDR1 and CDR2 from the germline V gene are SEHNR and FQNEAQ (reference sequence). Trimming removed 0 bases from V and 10 bases from J, with 13 bases in between.

This clonotype was counted at least ten times. The V and J genes are TRBV29-1 and TRBJ2-4; 9 bases are shared with TRBD1. CDR3 length: 12 residues. With V trimmed by 6 bases and J by 7 bases, 4 bases remained unmatched. Germline assignment: CDR1 SQVTM and CDR2 ANQGSEA. The CDR3 DNA sequence: TGCAGCGTCATACAGGGGGCGAACATTCAGTACTTC. Its protein product is CSVIQGANIQYF. Together with reference TRBV29-1 and TRBJ2-4, the CDR3 gives the full variable domain: SAVISQKPSRDICQRGTSLTIQCQVDSQVTMMFWYRQQPGQSLTLIATANQGSEATYESGFVIDKFPISRPNLTFSTLTVSNMSPEDSSIYLCSVIQGANIQYFGAGTRLSVL.

This clonotype has a handful of counts. The rearrangement joins TRBV4-3 to TRBJ2-5; 10 bases map to TRBD2. Trimming took 5 bases from V and 5 from J; bases not matched to a gene: 8. CDR1 LGHNA and CDR2 YSLEER come from the germline V gene. The CDR3 contains 15 residues. The CDR3, as DNA: TGCGCCAGCAGCTCTAACCCGACTAGCGGGGAGACCCAGTACTTC. Its translation: CASSSNPTSGETQYF.

This clonotype was counted a few times. This may be a read error, as it is one base from a much larger clone. The chain combines TRBV19 with TRBJ1-4; no clear D gene. The CDR3 has 14 residues. Per the germline V gene, CDR1 is LNHDA and CDR2 is SQIVND (reference sequence). The CDR3 bases are TGTGCCAGTTCTCATCCAGCCAATAATGAAAAACTGCTTTTT. This encodes CASSHPANNEKLLF.

This chain joins TRBV7-6 and TRBJ2-5, with TRBD2 matching over 8 bases. With V trimmed by 5 bases and J by 4 bases, 9 bases remained unmatched. The CDR3 consists of 15 residues. The germline V gene encodes CDR1 SGHVS and CDR2 FNYEAQ. The CDR3 DNA is TGTGCCAGCAGCCGGGGCTCTGCGGGAGGAGAGACCCAGTACTTC. It specifies CASSRGSAGGETQYF.

This clonotype was seen more than once but under ten times. The chain is built from TRBV25-1 and TRBJ2-3; D gene ambiguous. CDR3 length: 15 amino acids. Germline V gene lookup returns CDR1 MGHDK and CDR2 SYGVNS. The V gene lost 1 base and the J gene lost 4 bases, with 12 bases spanning the gap. Here the CDR3 DNA reads TGTGCCAGCAGTGAATCTCACTCTGGTCCAGATACGCAGTATTTT. Encoded protein: CASSESHSGPDTQYF.

The table lists this clonotype with many counts. This chain connects TRBV7-2 to TRBJ2-7; D is perhaps TRBD1 (7 bases). CDR1 and CDR2 (germline): SGHTA, FQGNSA. The CDR3 is made up of 16 amino acids. V lost 5 bases to trimming and J lost 2 bases, with 19 bases between them. CDR3 in DNA: TGTGCCAGCAGCGTCCAGGGGGGTGGCACCACCTACGAGCAGTACTTC. The encoded protein is CASSVQGGGTTYEQYF.

This clonotype was seen at least ten times. This rearrangement joins TRBV5-1 to TRBJ1-2, with a weak D call TRBD1 (5 bases). The CDR3 sequence is 13 residues long. The germline gives CDR1 SGHRS, CDR2 YFSETQ. V shed 3 bases and J shed 4 bases, with 10 bases lying between them. The CDR3 here is CASSSRQTYGYTF. The DNA of the CDR3 is TGCGCCAGCAGCTCAAGACAGACCTATGGCTACACCTTC.

This clonotype was observed a handful of times. The V gene is TRBV5-1, the J gene TRBJ2-5; 9 bases agree with TRBD1. The CDR3 covers 16 residues. Germline V gene lookup returns CDR1 SGHRS and CDR2 YFSETQ. Losses at the gene ends were 2 bases for V and 4 bases for J; bases not matched to a gene: 9. The CDR3 region has the DNA TGCGCCAGCAGCTTCCTCCTGACGGGACAGGGAGAGACCCAGTACTTC. Translated: CASSFLLTGQGETQYF.

This clonotype was found a few times. A read error may explain this, as a much larger clone is one base away. The CDR3 end shows no conserved phenylalanine or tryptophan, and so a read error is likely. The chain combines TRBV4-3 with TRBJ2-1; TRBD1 matches at 9 bases. The better agreement between TRBJ2-7 and the DNA end casts doubt on the J call. Germline V CDR1 and CDR2: LGHNA, YSLEER. The CDR3 covers 15 residues. CDR3 nucleotides: TGCGCCAGCAGCCAGGCGCCGGGACAGGGATACGAGCAGTACCTC. Residues: CASSQAPGQGYEQYL.

The chain recombines TRBV13 with TRBJ2-5; 12 nucleotides align to TRBD1. The CDR3 covers 15 residues. The germline V gene encodes CDR1 PRHDT and CDR2 FYEKMQ (reference sequence). The ends lost 5 bases at V and 5 bases at J; junction bases unmatched: 6. CDR3 coding DNA: TGTGCCAGCAGCCGGGACAGGGGGCAGTGGGAGACCCAGTACTTC. It encodes CASSRDRGQWETQYF.

This chain uses TRBV7-2 with TRBJ2-2, with no clear D. The V end lost 1 base, the J end lost 3 bases, and 6 bases lay between the germline ends. CDR1 is SGHTA and CDR2 is FQGNSA in the germline V gene. This CDR3 has 14 residues. This CDR3 reads CASSLDRYTGELFF. CDR3 DNA: TGTGCCAGCAGCTTAGACAGATACACCGGGGAGCTGTTTTTT.

This clonotype has only a few counts. V is TRBV3-1 and J is TRBJ2-5; D may be TRBD1 or TRBD2 (5 bases each). The CDR3 is 15 residues long. The germline V gene encodes CDR1 LGHDT and CDR2 YNNKEL (reference sequence). Between the trimmed V and J ends, which lost 3 bases and 4 bases, there was a span of 15 bases. CDR3 residues: CASSQQPGQRETQYF. DNA for the CDR3: TGTGCCAGCAGCCAGCAACCGGGGCAGCGAGAGACCCAGTACTTC.

This CDR3 reads CASSSGGYPYEQYF. The CDR3 DNA reads as TGTGCCAGCAGCTCCGGAGGGTACCCCTACGAGCAGTACTTC. The chain uses TRBV6-2 or TRBV6-3 and TRBJ2-7; D is possibly TRBD2 (6 bases). Germline V CDR1 and CDR2: MNHEY, SVGEGT. This CDR3 contains 14 residues. The V end was cut by 6 bases, the J end by 2 bases, with 14 bases between.

V gene TRBV5-1 combines with J gene TRBJ1-1, with a tentative D call TRBD1 (6 bases). Trimming removed 0 bases from V and 9 bases from J, with 15 bases in between. This CDR3 has 14 amino acids. Germline CDR1 reads SGHRS; CDR2 reads YFSETQ. CDR3 nucleotides: TGCGCCAGCAGCTTGGCCTCGGGGCAGGGGCAAGCTTTCTTT. Protein: CASSLASGQGQAFF.

The chain has TRBV7-9 and TRBJ2-3; D is unresolved. This CDR3 is 14 amino acids long. Trimming took 0 bases from V and 2 from J, leaving 6 bases between them. CDR1 and CDR2 from the germline V gene are SEHNR and FQNEAQ (reference sequence). CDR3 sequence: CASSLAAITDTQYF. The CDR3 DNA sequence: TGTGCCAGCAGCTTAGCAGCTATCACAGATACGCAGTATTTT.

This rearrangement joins TRBV29-1 to TRBJ2-2, with 11 bases that match TRBD2. Trimming removed 6 bases from V and 3 bases from J; junction bases left unmatched: 0. The CDR3 extends over 13 amino acids. Germline CDR1 SQVTM, CDR2 ANQGSEA. This chain's CDR3 is CSVLAGDTGELFF. In DNA form, the CDR3 reads TGCAGCGTACTAGCGGGGGACACCGGGGAGCTGTTTTTT.

The rearrangement uses TRBV9 and TRBJ2-1, with D perhaps given as TRBD1 or TRBD2 (6 bases each). The CDR3 runs to 14 residues. Trimming removed 3 bases at V and 4 bases at J, with 11 bases between. Germline-derived CDR1 and CDR2 are SGDLS and YYNGEE. CDR3 protein: CASSGGAAYNEQFF. The CDR3 bases are TGTGCCAGCAGCGGGGGGGCCGCGTACAATGAGCAGTTCTTC. Variable domain in full (rest from reference TRBV9 and TRBJ2-1): DSGVTQTPKHLITATGQRVTLRCSPRSGDLSVYWYQQSLDQGLQFLIQYYNGEERAKGNILERFSAQQFPDLHSELNLSSLELGDSALYFCASSGGAAYNEQFFGPGTRLTVL.